These 32 T cell receptor beta chains share one sample of origin, sequenced in a study of T cells in Graves' hyperthyroidism and ophthalmopathy. From RNA transcripts, TCR beta CDR3 regions were amplified. An initial round of RT-PCR targeting the TCR CDR3 relied on the HTBI primer set. TCRdb processed the multiplex PCR reads anew with MiXCR; each CDR3 protein has one entry. The table includes about 290,000 distinct CDR3 sequences, 12% to 15% detected once. The sample was blood. These receptors all come from a middle-aged woman with Graves' hyperthyroidism.

The CDR3 sequence is CSARDLQGPAKNIQYF. CDR3 in DNA: TGCAGTGCTAGAGATCTGCAGGGCCCTGCCAAAAACATTCAGTACTTC. The genes are TRBV20-1 and TRBJ2-4; TRBD1 is a possible D gene (5 bases). With 0 bases removed from V and 1 base from J, the gap between germline ends came to 13 bases. Germline V gene sequence: CDR1 DFQATT, CDR2 SNEGSKA (reference sequence). This CDR3 is built from 16 residues.

This clonotype was counted ten times or more. This sequence joins TRBV5-6 and TRBJ1-1, with D unclear. Trimming took off 4 bases at V and 10 bases at J, with 11 bases between the two ends. CDR3 length: 11 amino acids. Germline CDR1 SGHDT, CDR2 YYEEEE. As DNA, the CDR3 is TGTGCCAGCAGCCGAAGGGTAAGAGCTTTCTTT. Its protein product is CASSRRVRAFF.

Many counts were recorded for this clonotype. The rearrangement links TRBV5-1 to TRBJ2-7; 14 nucleotides match TRBD2. The CDR3 consists of 14 residues. The V segment lost 4 bases and the J segment 6 bases; nucleotides outside the gene matches: 3. CDR1 is SGHRS, CDR2 YFSETQ, per germline. CDR3 DNA sequence: TGCGCCAGCAGCAACGGACTAGCGGGAGGCGAGCAGTACTTC. Residues: CASSNGLAGGEQYF.

With respect to this clonotype: A junction end diverges from the germline sequence, so it may reflect a read error. The chain uses TRBV5-1 and TRBJ1-2; possible D gene TRBD1, 6 bases. This CDR3 contains 14 residues. Germline CDR1 reads SGHRS; CDR2 reads YFSETQ. The DNA for the CDR3 is TGTGCCAGCAGCTTGGGGGCGGAGGGTTTCCGCTACACCTTC. This codes for CASSLGAEGFRYTF.

A few counts support this clonotype. This chain connects TRBV12-3 or TRBV12-4 to TRBJ1-2, with D perhaps TRBD1 (6 bases). V lost 6 bases to trimming and J lost 8 bases, with 19 bases between them. The CDR3 is 14 residues long. CDR3 nucleotide sequence: TGTGCCAGCAGAGGACAGCAAACCAGGGAAGGCTACACCTTC. Residues: CASRGQQTREGYTF.

In its sample, this clonotype was seen a few times. The rearrangement joins TRBV7-2 to TRBJ2-3; no firm D call. The CDR3 contains 14 residues. Germline V gene data show CDR1 as SGHTA and CDR2 as FQGNSA. The V end was cut by 1 base, the J end by 0 bases, with 5 bases between. The CDR3 DNA reads TGTGCCAGCAGCTTAGAGCATAGCACAGATACGCAGTATTTT. Amino acids: CASSLEHSTDTQYF.

In this sample, this clonotype turned up a few times. The rearrangement uses TRBV20-1 and TRBJ2-7; D ambiguous. The V gene's germline CDR1 is DFQATT and CDR2 SNEGSKA (reference sequence). The CDR3 loop spans 13 amino acids. The V end was cut by 6 bases, the J end by 3 bases, with 15 bases between. CDR3 sequence reads: CSAAVTVGYEQYF. The CDR3 bases are TGCAGTGCAGCCGTTACAGTTGGCTACGAGCAGTACTTC.

This clonotype was recorded many times. The chain links TRBV2 to TRBJ1-2; D gene ambiguous. V lost 2 bases to trimming and J lost 7 bases, with 11 bases between them. This CDR3 is 13 amino acids long. Germline-derived CDR1 and CDR2 are SNHLY and FYNNEI. The CDR3 bases are TGTGCCAGCAGTGAATGGCAGCTGAGTGGCTACACCTTC. Translated: CASSEWQLSGYTF.

The V call is TRBV5-1, the J call TRBJ1-5; possible D gene TRBD1, 6 bases. The germline gives CDR1 SGHRS, CDR2 YFSETQ. The CDR3 has 15 residues. V shed 4 bases and J shed 0 bases, with 11 bases lying between them. CDR3 in DNA: TGCGCCAGCAGCGTGACAGGTGGTAGCAATCAGCCCCAGCATTTT. Translating gives CASSVTGGSNQPQHF.

This clonotype was seen repeatedly, ten times or more. The V gene is TRBV7-8, the J gene TRBJ1-2; TRBD1 might be the D (6 bases). Germline values: CDR1 SGHVS, CDR2 FQNEAQ. The V end lost 5 bases, the J end lost 11 bases, and 24 bases lay between the germline ends. This CDR3 has 15 amino acids. The CDR3 region is CASSPRDIAIPGYTF. In nucleotides, the CDR3 is TGTGCCAGCAGCCCCCGGGACATTGCTATCCCGGGTTACACCTTC. Complete variable domain (other parts from reference TRBV7-8 and TRBJ1-2): GAGVSQSPRYKVAKRGQDVALRCDPISGHVSLFWYQQALGQGPEFLTYFQNEAQLDKSGLPSDRFFAERPEGSVSTLKIQRTQQEDSAVYLCASSPRDIAIPGYTFGSGTRLTVV.

The chain joins TRBV6-1 to TRBJ1-1; D perhaps matches TRBD1 (6 bases). Germline V gene sequence: CDR1 MNHNS, CDR2 SASEGT. This CDR3 spans 15 amino acids. Trimming took 6 bases from V and 6 from J, leaving 20 bases between them. Here the CDR3 DNA reads TGTGCCAGCAGAGACCCACAGGGCCGAGGCTCTGAAGCTTTCTTT. It encodes CASRDPQGRGSEAFF.

The CDR3 spells CASSYPGASSGNTIYF. Here the CDR3 DNA reads TGTGCCAGCAGTTACCCCGGGGCCAGCTCTGGAAACACCATATATTTT. The chain has TRBV6-5 and TRBJ1-3; tentatively, D is TRBD1 (5 bases). The CDR3 loop spans 16 amino acids. V lost 2 bases to trimming and J lost 0 bases, with 11 bases between them. The V gene's germline CDR1 is MNHEY and CDR2 SVGAGI.

At least ten counts were recorded for this clonotype. The J gene is TRBJ1-5, the V gene TRBV7-9; tentative D call: TRBD1 (6 bases). V shed 5 bases and J shed 8 bases, with 19 bases lying between them. Germline assignment: CDR1 SEHNR and CDR2 FQNEAQ (reference sequence). The length of the CDR3 is 15 residues. This CDR3 reads CASSPGTTFWEPQHF. In DNA, the CDR3 is TGTGCCAGCAGCCCGGGGACAACCTTCTGGGAGCCCCAGCATTTT.

In this sample, this clonotype turned up many times. The CDR3 nucleotides read TGTGCCAGCAGCTTAGTCCCCAGGGACCTCTCGAGAGGCTACACCTTC. This gives the protein CASSLVPRDLSRGYTF. This sequence joins TRBV5-8 and TRBJ1-2; weak D call: TRBD1 (5 bases). Trimming shortened V by 2 bases and J by 8 bases, and 22 bases separated the two germline ends. The CDR3 has 16 residues. Germline CDR1 and CDR2: SGHTS and YDEGEE.

Many counts were recorded for this clonotype. The chain joins TRBV12-3 or TRBV12-4 to TRBJ1-5; TRBD1 agrees at 7 bases. CDR3 length: 13 amino acids. Unmatched junction bases numbered 6, after V lost 6 bases and J lost 7 bases. CDR3 in amino acids: CASRGGGGQPQHF. The CDR3, as DNA: TGTGCCAGCAGGGGGGGAGGGGGCCAGCCCCAGCATTTT.

The sample holds one count of this clonotype. The V and J genes are TRBV9 and TRBJ2-3; 10 bases align to TRBD2. Trimming took 0 bases from V and 10 from J; bases not matched to a gene: 11. This CDR3 is 16 amino acids long. In germline, CDR1 is SGDLS, CDR2 YYNGEE. The CDR3 DNA is TGTGCCAGCAGCGTAGAAGCGGGAGGGGTCCCAGGGGCGCAGTATTTT. Amino acid sequence: CASSVEAGGVPGAQYF.

The sample holds many counts of this clonotype. The gene calls are TRBV6-1 and TRBJ1-1; unclear D gene. With 1 base removed from V and 2 bases from J, the gap between germline ends came to 8 bases. Germline CDR1 reads MNHNS; CDR2 reads SASEGT. This CDR3 spans 14 amino acids. CDR3: CASSEEQLNTEAFF. Written as DNA, the CDR3 is TGTGCCAGCAGTGAAGAACAGCTCAACACTGAAGCTTTCTTT.

This clonotype was seen ten or more times. The genes are TRBV12-3 or TRBV12-4 and TRBJ2-5, with 10 nucleotides matching TRBD1. J was trimmed by 1 base and V by 4 bases; bases with no gene match: 6. This CDR3 spans 16 amino acids. In DNA form, the CDR3 reads TGTGCCAGCAGTTCGGACAGGGGGTTTGTCCAAGAGACCCAGTACTTC. Translated: CASSSDRGFVQETQYF.

The chain has TRBV7-9 and TRBJ2-1, with D possibly being TRBD1 (5 bases). Trimming pared 1 base from V and 6 bases from J, leaving 7 bases between. CDR1 and CDR2 from the germline V gene are SEHNR and FQNEAQ (reference sequence). The CDR3 loop spans 13 amino acids. The CDR3 sequence is CASSLDTGNEQFF. CDR3 in DNA: TGTGCCAGCAGCTTAGATACAGGCAATGAGCAGTTCTTC.

This clonotype was detected many times. V gene TRBV7-3 combines with J gene TRBJ1-2; TRBD1 matches at 7 bases. V gave up 5 bases and J gave up 7 bases; unmatched junction bases: 7. The V gene's germline CDR1 is SGHTA and CDR2 FQGTGA. The CDR3 runs to 13 residues. The CDR3 DNA follows: TGTGCCAGCAGCAACAGGGGCTCCGGTGGCTACACCTTC. Translation gives CASSNRGSGGYTF.

This clonotype was seen repeatedly, ten times or more. V is TRBV2 and J is TRBJ2-7; TRBD2 aligns across 8 bases. This CDR3 has 15 amino acids. Germline V gives CDR1 SNHLY, CDR2 FYNNEI. Trimming at V came to 8 bases and at J to 6 bases, leaving 15 bases not matched to a gene. In DNA form, the CDR3 reads TGTGCCAGCGCCTGGCTTGCGGGAGGTCAGGGCGAGCAGTACTTC. This encodes CASAWLAGGQGEQYF.

This clonotype was recorded at least ten times. V is TRBV19 and J is TRBJ1-2; no firm D call. Deletions cut 4 bases from V and 9 bases from J, with 9 bases between. Germline CDR1 is LNHDA and CDR2 is SQIVND (reference sequence). This CDR3 is built from 11 residues. Here the CDR3 reads CASSTALSYTF. CDR3 nucleotide sequence: TGTGCCAGTAGTACGGCCCTGAGCTACACCTTC.

This clonotype was found a few times. The rearrangement links TRBV27 to TRBJ2-3; D not certain. This CDR3 comprises 15 residues. CDR1 is MNHEY and CDR2 is SMNVEV in the germline V gene (reference sequence). Between the trimmed V and J ends, which lost 5 bases and 2 bases, there was a span of 14 bases. The CDR3 loop is CASSPHSKATDTQYF. The CDR3 DNA sequence: TGTGCCAGCAGTCCCCACTCCAAAGCCACAGATACGCAGTATTTT.

In DNA, the CDR3 is TGCAGTGCCCACGGGACTAGCGGGGCAACAGGGTTCGAGCAGTACTTC. It specifies CSAHGTSGATGFEQYF. The chain has TRBV20-1 and TRBJ2-7; 13 nucleotides match TRBD2. Germline values: CDR1 DFQATT, CDR2 SNEGSKA (reference sequence). This CDR3 contains 16 residues. Trimming removed 6 bases from V and 6 bases from J; junction bases left unmatched: 14.

The V and J genes are TRBV19 and TRBJ2-5; 7 nucleotides align to TRBD1. The CDR3 has 15 amino acids. Looked up from germline, CDR1 is LNHDA and CDR2 is SQIVND (reference sequence). The V segment lost 1 base and the J segment 0 bases; nucleotides outside the gene matches: 2. The DNA for the CDR3 is TGTGCCAGTAGTATAGCGGGGACAGACCAAGAGACCCAGTACTTC. Translated, it gives CASSIAGTDQETQYF.

This clonotype was seen more than once but under ten times. V usage is TRBV5-4 and J usage is TRBJ2-1; 9 bases are shared with TRBD2. This CDR3 contains 16 residues. CDR1 is SGHNT and CDR2 is YYREEE in the germline V gene (reference sequence). With 4 bases clipped from V and 1 base from J, the junction kept 6 bases outside the gene matches. CDR3 DNA sequence: TGTGCCAGCAGCGTGGGTAGCGGGAGTTCCTACAATGAGCAGTTCTTC. Amino acid sequence: CASSVGSGSSYNEQFF.

Many counts were recorded for this clonotype. V is TRBV2 and J is TRBJ2-2; 8 bases fit TRBD2. CDR3 length: 15 residues. CDR1 is SNHLY, CDR2 FYNNEI, per germline. Trimming at V came to 6 bases and at J to 4 bases, leaving 7 bases not matched to a gene. CDR3 sequence: CASRERETRTGELFF. The CDR3 bases are TGTGCCAGCAGGGAGCGGGAGACCCGCACCGGGGAGCTGTTTTTT.

Details on this clonotype: One base away lies a much larger clone, so this may be a sequencing read error. V and J are TRBV5-1 and TRBJ2-1, with 11 bases identical to TRBD1. Germline V lookup: CDR1 SGHRS, CDR2 YFSETQ. The CDR3 spans 15 residues. The CDR3 nucleotides read TGCGCCAGCGGCTTGGAGGGACAGGGGGACAATGAGCAGTTCTTC. This encodes CASGLEGQGDNEQFF.

At least ten counts were recorded for this clonotype. This chain connects TRBV30 to TRBJ2-7; 9 nucleotides line up with TRBD1. Unmatched junction bases numbered 4, after V lost 4 bases and J lost 6 bases. This CDR3 has 12 amino acids. Germline V gene sequence: CDR1 GTSNPN, CDR2 SVGIG (reference sequence). DNA for the CDR3: TGTGCCTGGACTAGGACAGGGGCCGAGCAGTACTTC. It codes for CAWTRTGAEQYF.

The V and J genes are TRBV7-8 and TRBJ2-3; 10 positions match TRBD2. Trimming took 3 bases from V and 4 from J; bases not matched to a gene: 10. CDR1 and CDR2 from the germline V gene are SGHVS and FQNEAQ. The CDR3 extends over 17 amino acids. CDR3 residues: CASSLTFLAGAADTQYF. The CDR3 nucleotides are TGTGCCAGCAGCTTGACCTTTCTAGCGGGAGCGGCAGATACGCAGTATTTT.

This clonotype has only a few counts. The chain couples TRBV7-2 to TRBJ2-3, with 9 positions matching TRBD2. Germline V gene lookup returns CDR1 SGHTA and CDR2 FQGNSA. Trimming took 5 bases from V and 6 from J; bases not matched to a gene: 9. The CDR3 consists of 15 residues. The CDR3 sequence is CASSRLAGASDTQYF. The CDR3, as DNA: TGTGCCAGCAGCCGTTTAGCGGGAGCGTCTGATACGCAGTATTTT.

Concerning this clonotype: This likely comes from a read error, as the CDR3 has no conserved phenylalanine or tryptophan at its end. The chain recombines TRBV15 with TRBJ2-5; possible D gene TRBD1, 6 bases. The V gene lost 4 bases and the J gene lost 8 bases, with 17 bases spanning the gap. Germline V gene lookup returns CDR1 LNHNV and CDR2 YYDKDF (reference sequence). The CDR3 spans 14 residues. CDR3 in amino acids: CATSTGDTPNTQYL. The CDR3 coding sequence is TGTGCCACCAGCACCGGGGACACTCCGAATACCCAGTACCTC.